This T cell receptor beta chain was sequenced for a study of molecular identifiers for immune sequencing clone quantification. This clonotype was seen repeatedly, ten times or more. Sorting defined naive CD8 T cells as CD8+CD4-CCR7+CD45RA+. Per germline, CDR1 SGHDN and CDR2 FVKESK. V trimming: 1 base; J trimming: 0 bases; junction bases outside the gene matches: 5. The CDR3 extends over 17 amino acids. TCRdb passed the PCR reads through MiXCR, listing each CDR3 protein once. The sample lists some 65,000 distinct CDR3 sequences; around a sixth were seen once. The specimen was naive CD8+ T cells from blood, with Jurkat cell RNA spiked in. Indicated subset: FACS-sorted CD8+CD4-CCR7+CD45RA+ naive T cells. This TCR came from a human donor in good health. Some libraries in this study had Jurkat cell RNA spiked in. The V and J genes are TRBV14 and TRBJ2-1, with 8 bases that match TRBD2. The CDR3 reads CASSQGRLANSYNEQFF. The CDR3 DNA is TGTGCCAGCAGCCAAGGCCGACTAGCGAACTCCTACAATGAGCAGTTCTTC.